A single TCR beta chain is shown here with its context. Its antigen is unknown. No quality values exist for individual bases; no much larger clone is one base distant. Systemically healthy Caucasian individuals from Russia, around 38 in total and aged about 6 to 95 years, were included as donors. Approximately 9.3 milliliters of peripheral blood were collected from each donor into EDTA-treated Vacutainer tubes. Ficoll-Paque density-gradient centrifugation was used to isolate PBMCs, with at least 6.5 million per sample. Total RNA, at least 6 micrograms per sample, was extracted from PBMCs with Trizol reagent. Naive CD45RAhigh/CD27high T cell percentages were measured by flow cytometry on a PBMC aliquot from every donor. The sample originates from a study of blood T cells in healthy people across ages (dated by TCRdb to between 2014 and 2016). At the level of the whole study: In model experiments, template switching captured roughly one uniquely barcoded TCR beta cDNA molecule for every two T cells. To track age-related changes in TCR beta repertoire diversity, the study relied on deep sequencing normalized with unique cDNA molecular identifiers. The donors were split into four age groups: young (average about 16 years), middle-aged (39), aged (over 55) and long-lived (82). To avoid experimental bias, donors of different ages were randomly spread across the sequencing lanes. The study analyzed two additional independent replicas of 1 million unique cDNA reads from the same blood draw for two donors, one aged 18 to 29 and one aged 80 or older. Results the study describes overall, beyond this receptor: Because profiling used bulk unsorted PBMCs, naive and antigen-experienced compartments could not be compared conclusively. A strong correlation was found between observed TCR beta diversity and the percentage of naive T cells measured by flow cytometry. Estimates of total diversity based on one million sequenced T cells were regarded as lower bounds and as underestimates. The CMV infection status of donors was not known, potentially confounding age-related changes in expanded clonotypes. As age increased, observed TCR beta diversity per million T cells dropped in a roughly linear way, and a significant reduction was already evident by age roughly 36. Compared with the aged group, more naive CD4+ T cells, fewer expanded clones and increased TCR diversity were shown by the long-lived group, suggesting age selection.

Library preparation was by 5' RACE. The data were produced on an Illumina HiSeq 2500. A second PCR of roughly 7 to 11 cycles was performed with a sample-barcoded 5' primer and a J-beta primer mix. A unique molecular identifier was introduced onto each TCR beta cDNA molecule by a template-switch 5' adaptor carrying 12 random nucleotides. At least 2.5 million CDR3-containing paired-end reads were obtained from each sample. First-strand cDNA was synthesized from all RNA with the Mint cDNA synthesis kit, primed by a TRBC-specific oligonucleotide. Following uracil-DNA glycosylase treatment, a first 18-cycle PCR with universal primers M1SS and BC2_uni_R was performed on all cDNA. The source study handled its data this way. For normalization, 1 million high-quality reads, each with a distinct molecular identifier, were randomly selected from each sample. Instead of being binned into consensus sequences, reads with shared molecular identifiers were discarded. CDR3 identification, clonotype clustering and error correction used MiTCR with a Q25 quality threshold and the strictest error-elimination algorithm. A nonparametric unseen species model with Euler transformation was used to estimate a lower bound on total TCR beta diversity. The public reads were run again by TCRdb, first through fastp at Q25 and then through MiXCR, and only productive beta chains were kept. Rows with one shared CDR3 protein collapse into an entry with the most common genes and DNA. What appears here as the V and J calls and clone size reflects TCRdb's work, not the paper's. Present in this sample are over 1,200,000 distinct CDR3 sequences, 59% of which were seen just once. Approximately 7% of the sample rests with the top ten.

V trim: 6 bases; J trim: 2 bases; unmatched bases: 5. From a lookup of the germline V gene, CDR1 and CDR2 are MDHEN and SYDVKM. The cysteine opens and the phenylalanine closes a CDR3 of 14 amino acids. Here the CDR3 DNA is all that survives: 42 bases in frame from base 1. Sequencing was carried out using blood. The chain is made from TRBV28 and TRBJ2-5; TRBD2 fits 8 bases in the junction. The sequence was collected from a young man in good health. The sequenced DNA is TGTGCCAGCAGACCGGGGGGGTCTCAAGAGACCCAGTACTTC. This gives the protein CASRPGGSQETQYF.